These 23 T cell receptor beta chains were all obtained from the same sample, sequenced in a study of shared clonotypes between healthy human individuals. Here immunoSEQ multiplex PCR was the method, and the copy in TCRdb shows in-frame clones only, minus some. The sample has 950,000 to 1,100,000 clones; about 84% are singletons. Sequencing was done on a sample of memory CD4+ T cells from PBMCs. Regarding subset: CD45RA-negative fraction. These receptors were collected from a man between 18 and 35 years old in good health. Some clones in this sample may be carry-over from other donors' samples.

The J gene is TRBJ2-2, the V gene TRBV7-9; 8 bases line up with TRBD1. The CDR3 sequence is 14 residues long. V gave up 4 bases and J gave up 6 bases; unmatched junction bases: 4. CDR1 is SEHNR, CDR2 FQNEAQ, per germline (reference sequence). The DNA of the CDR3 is TGTGCCAGCAGCTCCGGACAGGGCGCCGGGGAGCTGTTTTTT. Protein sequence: CASSSGQGAGELFF.

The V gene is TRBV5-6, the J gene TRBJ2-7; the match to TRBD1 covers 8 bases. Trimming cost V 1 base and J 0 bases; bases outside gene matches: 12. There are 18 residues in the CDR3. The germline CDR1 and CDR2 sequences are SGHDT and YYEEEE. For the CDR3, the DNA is TGTGCCAGCAGCTTGTTGGGTGTTCGGGACAGGACCTCCTACGAGCAGTACTTC. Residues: CASSLLGVRDRTSYEQYF.

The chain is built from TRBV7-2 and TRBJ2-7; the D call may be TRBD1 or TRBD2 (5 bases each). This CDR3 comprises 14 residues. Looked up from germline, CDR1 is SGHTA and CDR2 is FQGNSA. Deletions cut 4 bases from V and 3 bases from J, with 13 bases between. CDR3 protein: CASSSRGRYYEQYF. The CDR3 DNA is TGTGCCAGCAGCTCCCGGGGACGATACTACGAGCAGTACTTC.

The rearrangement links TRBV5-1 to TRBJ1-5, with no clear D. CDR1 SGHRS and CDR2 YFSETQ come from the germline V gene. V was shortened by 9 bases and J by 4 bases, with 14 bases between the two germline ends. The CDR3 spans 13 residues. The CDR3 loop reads CATSEGVNQPQHF. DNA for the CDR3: TGCGCCACCTCGGAGGGCGTGAATCAGCCCCAGCATTTT.

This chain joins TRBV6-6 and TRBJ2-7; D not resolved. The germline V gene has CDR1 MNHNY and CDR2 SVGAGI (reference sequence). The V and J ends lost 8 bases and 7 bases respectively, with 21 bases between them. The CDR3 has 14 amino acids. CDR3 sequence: CASRYSSAKGEQYF. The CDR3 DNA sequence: TGTGCCAGCCGGTACTCTTCGGCCAAGGGTGAGCAGTACTTC.

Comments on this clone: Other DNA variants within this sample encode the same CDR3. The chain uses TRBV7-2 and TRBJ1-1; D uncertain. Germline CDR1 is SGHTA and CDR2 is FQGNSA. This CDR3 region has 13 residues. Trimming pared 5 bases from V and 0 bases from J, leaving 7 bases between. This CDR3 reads CASSPRLNTEAFF. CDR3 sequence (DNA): TGTGCCAGCAGCCCCAGACTGAACACTGAAGCTTTCTTT.

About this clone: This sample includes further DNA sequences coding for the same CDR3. The DNA for the CDR3 is TGTGCCAGCAGTTTAAGTAGGGAGGAGACCCAGTACTTC. Amino acids: CASSLSREETQYF. The chain links TRBV28 to TRBJ2-5, with a weak D call TRBD2 (5 bases). V lost 2 bases, J lost 5 bases, and 9 bases lay in between. From germline, CDR1 is MDHEN and CDR2 SYDVKM. This CDR3 has 13 amino acids.

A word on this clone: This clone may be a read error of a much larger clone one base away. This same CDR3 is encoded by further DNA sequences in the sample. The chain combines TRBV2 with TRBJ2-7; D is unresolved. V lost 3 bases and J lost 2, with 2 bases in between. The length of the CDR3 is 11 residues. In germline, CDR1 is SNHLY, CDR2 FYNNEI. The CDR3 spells CASSEAYEQYF. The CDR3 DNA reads TGTGCCAGCAGTGAGGCCTACGAGCAGTACTTC. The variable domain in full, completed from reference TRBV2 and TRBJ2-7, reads EPEVTQTPSHQVTQMGQEVILRCVPISNHLYFYWYRQILGQKVEFLVSFYNNEISEKSEIFDDQFSVERPDGSNFTLKIRSTKLEDSAMYFCASSEAYEQYFGPGTRLTVT.

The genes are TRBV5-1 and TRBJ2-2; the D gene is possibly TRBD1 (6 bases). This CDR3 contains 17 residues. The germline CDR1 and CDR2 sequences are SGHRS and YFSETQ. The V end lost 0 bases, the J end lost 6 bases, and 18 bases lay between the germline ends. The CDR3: CASSLASTTNRAGELFF. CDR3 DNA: TGCGCCAGCAGCTTGGCTTCCACTACTAACAGGGCCGGGGAGCTGTTTTTT.

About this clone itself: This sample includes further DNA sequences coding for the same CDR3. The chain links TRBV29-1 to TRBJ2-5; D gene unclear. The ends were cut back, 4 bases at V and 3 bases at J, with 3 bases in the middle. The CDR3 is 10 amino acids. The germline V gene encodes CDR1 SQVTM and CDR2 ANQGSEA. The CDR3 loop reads CSVGEETQYF. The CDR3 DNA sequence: TGCAGCGTTGGAGAAGAGACCCAGTACTTC.

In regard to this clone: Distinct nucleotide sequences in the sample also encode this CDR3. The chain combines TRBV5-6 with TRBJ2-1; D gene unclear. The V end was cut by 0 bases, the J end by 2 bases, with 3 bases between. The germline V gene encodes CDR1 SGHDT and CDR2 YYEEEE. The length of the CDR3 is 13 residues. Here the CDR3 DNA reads TGTGCCAGCAGCTTGGTCACCTACAATGAGCAGTTCTTC. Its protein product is CASSLVTYNEQFF.

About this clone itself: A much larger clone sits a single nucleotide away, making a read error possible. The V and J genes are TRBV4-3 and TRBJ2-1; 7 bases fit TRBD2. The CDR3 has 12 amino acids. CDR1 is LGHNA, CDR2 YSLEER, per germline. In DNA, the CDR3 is TGCGCCGGCAGCCAAAGGGAGGGTGAGCAGTTCTTC. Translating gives CAGSQREGEQFF.

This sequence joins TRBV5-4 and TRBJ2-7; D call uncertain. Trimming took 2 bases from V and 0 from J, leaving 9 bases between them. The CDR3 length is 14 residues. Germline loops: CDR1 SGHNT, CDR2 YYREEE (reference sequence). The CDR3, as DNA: TGTGCCAGCAGCTTTCCCGGCAGCTCCTACGAGCAGTACTTC. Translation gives CASSFPGSSYEQYF.

The chain's CDR3 is CAWSLTQGAGATNEKLFF. Here the CDR3 DNA reads TGTGCCTGGAGTCTCACCCAGGGGGCAGGGGCAACTAATGAAAAACTGTTTTTT. This chain uses TRBV30 with TRBJ1-4, with 8 bases lining up with TRBD1. CDR1 and CDR2 (germline): GTSNPN, SVGIG (reference sequence). The CDR3 runs to 18 residues. J gave up 0 bases and V 2 bases, and 11 bases lay outside the gene matches.

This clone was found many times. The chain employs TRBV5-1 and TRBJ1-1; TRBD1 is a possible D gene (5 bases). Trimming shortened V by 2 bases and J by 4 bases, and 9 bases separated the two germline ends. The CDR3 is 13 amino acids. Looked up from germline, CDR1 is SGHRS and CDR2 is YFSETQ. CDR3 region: CASSLYDSTEAFF. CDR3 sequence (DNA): TGCGCCAGCAGCTTATATGACAGCACTGAAGCTTTCTTT.

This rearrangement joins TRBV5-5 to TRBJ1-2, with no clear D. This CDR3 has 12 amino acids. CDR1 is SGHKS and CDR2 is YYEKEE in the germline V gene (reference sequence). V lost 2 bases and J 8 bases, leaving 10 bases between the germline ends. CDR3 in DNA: TGTGCCAGCAGCTTTTCGGCGTTGGGCTACACCTTC. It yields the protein CASSFSALGYTF.

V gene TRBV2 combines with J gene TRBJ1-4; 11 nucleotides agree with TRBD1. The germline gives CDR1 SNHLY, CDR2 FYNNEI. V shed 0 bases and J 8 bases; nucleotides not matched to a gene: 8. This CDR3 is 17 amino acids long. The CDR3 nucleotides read TGTGCCAGCAGTGAAGCCGGGACCGGGACAGGGGGGGAAAAACTGTTTTTT. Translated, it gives CASSEAGTGTGGEKLFF.

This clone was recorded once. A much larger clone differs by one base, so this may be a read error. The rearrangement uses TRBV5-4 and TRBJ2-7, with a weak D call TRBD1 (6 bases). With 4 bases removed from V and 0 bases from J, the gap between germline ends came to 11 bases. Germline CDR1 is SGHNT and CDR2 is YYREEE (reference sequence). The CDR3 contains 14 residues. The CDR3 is CASSPDRSSYEQYF. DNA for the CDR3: TGTGCCAGCAGCCCCGACAGGAGCTCCTACGAGCAGTACTTC.

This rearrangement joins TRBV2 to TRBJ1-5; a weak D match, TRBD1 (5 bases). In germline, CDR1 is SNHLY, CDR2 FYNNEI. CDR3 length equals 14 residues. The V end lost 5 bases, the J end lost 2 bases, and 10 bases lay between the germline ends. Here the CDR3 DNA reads TGTGCCAGCAGTCCCGACAGTGGCAATCAGCCCCAGCATTTT. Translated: CASSPDSGNQPQHF.

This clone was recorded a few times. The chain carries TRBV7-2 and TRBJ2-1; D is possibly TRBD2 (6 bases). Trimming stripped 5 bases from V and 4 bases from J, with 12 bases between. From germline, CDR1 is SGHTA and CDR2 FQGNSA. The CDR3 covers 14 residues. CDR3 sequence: CASSPGAGYNEQFF. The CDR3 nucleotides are TGTGCCAGCAGCCCGGGAGCGGGTTACAATGAGCAGTTCTTC. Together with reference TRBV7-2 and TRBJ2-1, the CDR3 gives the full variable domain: GAGVSQSPSNKVTEKGKDVELRCDPISGHTALYWYRQSLGQGLEFLIYFQGNSAPDKSGLPSDRFSAERTGGSVSTLTIQRTQQEDSAVYLCASSPGAGYNEQFFGPGTRLTVL.

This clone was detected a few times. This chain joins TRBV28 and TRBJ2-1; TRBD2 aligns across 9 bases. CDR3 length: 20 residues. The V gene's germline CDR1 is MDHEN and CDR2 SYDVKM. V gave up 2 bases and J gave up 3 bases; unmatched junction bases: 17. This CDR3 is CASSLRGILREGLSYNEQFF. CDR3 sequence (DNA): TGTGCCAGCAGTTTAAGGGGAATATTGCGGGAGGGCCTAAGCTACAATGAGCAGTTCTTC.

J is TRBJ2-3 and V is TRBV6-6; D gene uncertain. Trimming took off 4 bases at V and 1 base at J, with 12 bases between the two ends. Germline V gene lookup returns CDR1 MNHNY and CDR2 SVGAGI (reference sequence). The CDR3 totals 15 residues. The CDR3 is CASSSLGFGTDTQYF. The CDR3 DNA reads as TGTGCCAGCAGTTCCCTAGGTTTCGGCACAGATACGCAGTATTTT.

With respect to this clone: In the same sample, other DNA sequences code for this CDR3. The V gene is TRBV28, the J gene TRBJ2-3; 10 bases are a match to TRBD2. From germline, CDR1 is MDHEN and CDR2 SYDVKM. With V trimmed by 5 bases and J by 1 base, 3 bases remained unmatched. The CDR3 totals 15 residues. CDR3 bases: TGTGCCAGCAGTCCAAGCGGGAGGGGCACAGATACGCAGTATTTT. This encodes CASSPSGRGTDTQYF.